Listed below are T cell receptor beta chains from one sample, sequenced in a study of blood T cell repertoires in COVID-19. Assay: immunoSEQ multiplex PCR; the TCRdb copy retains only in-frame clones and omits some. The sample yields about 73,000 clones, 81% seen once. What was sequenced was peripheral blood. All receptors derive from a woman in her sixties or seventies with acute or convalescent COVID-19. CDR3s include the opening cysteine and the closing phenylalanine or tryptophan. Fields, in order: V gene, J gene, clone size, D gene, CDR3 DNA, CDR3 protein. The D gene is left open where the match is weak. Clone size is not always given. Where it is, it says once, few, many or a class for expanded clones.

TRBV19,TRBJ2-7,.,.,TGTGCCAGTAGTGCCTGGGACACGAAGGAAGAGCAGTACTTC,CASSAWDTKEEQYF
TRBV2,TRBJ1-5,.,.,TGTGCCAGCAGTGAGGGGTGGAGGAGATATAGCAATCAGCCCCAGCATTTT,CASSEGWRRYSNQPQHF
TRBV28,TRBJ1-6,few,.,TGTGCCAGCACCTACATATGGGGGGATAATTCACCCCTCCACTTT,CASTYIWGDNSPLHF
TRBV5-1,TRBJ2-5,.,.,TGCGCCAGCAGCTTAGGGGGCCAAGAGACCCAGTACTTC,CASSLGGQETQYF
TRBV5-1,TRBJ2-5,.,.,TGCGCCAGCAGCTTACAGGGCCAAGAGACCCAGTACTTC,CASSLQGQETQYF
TRBV3-1/TRBV3-2,TRBJ1-1,.,.,TGTGCCAGCAGCCCGGGGGAGGGGGGCACTGAAGCTTTCTTT,CASSPGEGGTEAFF
TRBV5-6,TRBJ2-7,.,.,TGTGCCAGCAGCGGCGCGCGGGACAGACTCCCTATCCGGCATTACGAGCAGTACTTC,CASSGARDRLPIRHYEQYF
TRBV6-2/TRBV6-3,TRBJ2-1,once,TRBD2,TGTGCCAGCATTTATAGACTAGCGGGGGGTAATGAGCAGTTCTTC,CASIYRLAGGNEQFF
TRBV2,TRBJ2-3,.,.,TGTGCCAGCAGCCCCCAGTATGGAGCCACAGATACGCAGTATTTT,CASSPQYGATDTQYF
TRBV7-9,TRBJ2-7,.,.,TGTGCCAGCACTCGGGCTAGCCTTACCTACGAGCAGTACTTC,CASTRASLTYEQYF
TRBV12-3/TRBV12-4,TRBJ1-5,.,TRBD1,TGTGCCAGCAGTTTCAGGGGGCGTGGGCCCCAGCATTTT,CASSFRGRGPQHF
TRBV6-2/TRBV6-3,TRBJ2-5,.,.,TGTGCCAGCAGTTACGTTGCGGGACGAGGGGAGACCCAGTACTTC,CASSYVAGRGETQYF
TRBV18,TRBJ2-7,.,TRBD2,TGTGCCAGCTCACCACCAGAACTAGCGGGAGCCTACGAGCAGTACTTC,CASSPPELAGAYEQYF
TRBV28,TRBJ1-1,.,.,TGTGCCAGCAGCCGGGTCTCGAACACTGAAGCTTTCTTT,CASSRVSNTEAFF
TRBV9,TRBJ1-3,.,TRBD1,TGTGCCAGCAGCGTTGGACAGGGCGTCTCTGGAAACACCATATATTTT,CASSVGQGVSGNTIYF
TRBV28,TRBJ1-6,.,.,TGTGCCAGCAGTCAGGGCCTTAATTCACCCCTCCACTTT,CASSQGLNSPLHF
TRBV3-1/TRBV3-2,TRBJ2-3,.,.,TGTGCCAGCACCCGGCGGCGAGGCACAGATACGCAGTATTTT,CASTRRRGTDTQYF
TRBV19,TRBJ1-5,.,.,TGTGCCAGTAGTCACCGGGACAACTATCAGCCCCAGCATTTT,CASSHRDNYQPQHF